This T cell receptor (beta chain) was identified in a study of blood T cells in healthy people across ages. The CDR3 runs to 14 residues. With V trimmed by 7 bases and J by 4 bases, 5 bases remained unmatched. Germline V CDR1 and CDR2: MNHEY, SVGAGI. Concerning this clonotype: A read error is possible here, since a much larger clone lies one base away.

Next came a second PCR, run for about 7 to 12 cycles, which used a sample-barcoded 5' primer along with a J-beta primer mix. In TCRdb, the 5' RACE reads were re-called with MiXCR into one record per CDR3 protein. The sample has roughly 900,000 distinct CDR3 sequences; 29% are singletons. The TCR originated in a woman over 75 in good health. The specimen sequenced was blood. The rearrangement joins TRBV6-5 to TRBJ2-7; TRBD2 matches 12 bases. CDR3 region: CASTLTSGSYEQYF. CDR3 DNA sequence: TGTGCCAGCACCCTGACTAGCGGGAGTTACGAGCAGTACTTC.